The 5 T cell receptor beta chains below come from one sample, sequenced in a study of T cell responses to AZD1222 COVID-19 vaccine. The assay was immunoSEQ multiplex PCR, and TCRdb's table has in-frame clones only and misses some. The sample lists around 120,000 clones; approximately 90% were seen once. Specimen: peripheral blood, collected on day 0 of AZD1222 vaccination. These receptors were obtained from an adult in good health.

The V gene is TRBV2, the J gene TRBJ1-5; D not resolved. This CDR3 is 16 amino acids long. Germline values: CDR1 SNHLY, CDR2 FYNNEI. The V end lost 4 bases, the J end lost 4 bases, and 17 bases lay between the germline ends. CDR3 sequence (DNA): TGTGCCAGCAGTGGCCCCACCCCGGACCCGAATCAGCCCCAGCATTTT. Its translation is CASSGPTPDPNQPQHF.

This chain links TRBV9 with TRBJ1-2; 11 nucleotides match TRBD1. The CDR3 is 17 residues long. The J segment lost 0 bases and the V segment lost 4 bases, leaving 8 bases of the junction unmatched. The V gene's germline CDR1 is SGDLS and CDR2 YYNGEE. Here the CDR3 reads CASSPRTGGSANYGYTF. The CDR3, as DNA: TGTGCCAGCAGCCCAAGGACAGGGGGCTCGGCTAACTATGGCTACACCTTC.

This chain links TRBV4-3 with TRBJ1-2; TRBD1 matches at 8 bases. This CDR3 spans 16 amino acids. Looked up from germline, CDR1 is LGHNA and CDR2 is YSLEER. The trim removed 0 bases at V and 2 bases at J, leaving 5 bases unmatched. The CDR3: CASSQDRQGTNYGYTF. The DNA for the CDR3 is TGCGCCAGCAGCCAAGACCGACAGGGGACAAACTATGGCTACACCTTC.

The V gene is TRBV2, the J gene TRBJ1-2, with 11 bases that match TRBD1. This CDR3 comprises 13 residues. V lost 8 bases and J lost 1; bases outside the gene matches: 0. CDR1 and CDR2 from the germline V gene are SNHLY and FYNNEI. CDR3: CASGTGGNYGYTF. CDR3 in DNA: TGTGCCAGCGGGACAGGGGGTAACTATGGCTACACCTTC.

V usage is TRBV9 and J usage is TRBJ1-1, with a weak D call TRBD1 (5 bases). V gave up 3 bases and J gave up 4 bases, with 13 bases separating them. The CDR3 is 14 residues long. CDR1 is SGDLS and CDR2 is YYNGEE in the germline V gene. CDR3 amino acids: CASSAGLRVTEAFF. The DNA for the CDR3 is TGTGCCAGCAGCGCGGGACTAAGGGTCACTGAAGCTTTCTTT.